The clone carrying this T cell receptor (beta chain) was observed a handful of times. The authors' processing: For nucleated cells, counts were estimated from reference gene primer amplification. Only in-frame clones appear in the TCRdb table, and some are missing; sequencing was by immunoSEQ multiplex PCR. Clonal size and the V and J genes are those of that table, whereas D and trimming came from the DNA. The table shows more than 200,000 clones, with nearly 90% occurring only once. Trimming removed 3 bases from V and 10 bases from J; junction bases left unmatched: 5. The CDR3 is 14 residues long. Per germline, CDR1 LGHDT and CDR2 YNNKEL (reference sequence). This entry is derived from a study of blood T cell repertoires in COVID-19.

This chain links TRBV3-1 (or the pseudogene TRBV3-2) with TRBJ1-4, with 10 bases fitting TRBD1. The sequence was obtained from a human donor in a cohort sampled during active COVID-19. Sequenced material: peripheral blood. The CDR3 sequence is CASSQGQGYGKLFF. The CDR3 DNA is TGTGCCAGCAGCCAGGGACAGGGGTACGGAAAACTGTTTTTT.